This entry is about one T cell receptor beta chain. Its antigen is not identified. The sample comes from a study of cytomegalovirus exposure and HLA in healthy donors. Study results and caveats: The authors confirmed in vitro that a few CMV-associated chains were specific for CMV antigens. Cytomegalovirus-associated TCR beta chains were listed, numbering approximately 150. HLA-A and HLA-B allele assignments for most subjects were reportedly predicted accurately using TCR beta sequences.

The study sampled nominally healthy donors, though unrecorded immune exposures were likely. Amplification used 60 Vbeta primers and 13 Jbeta primers. Profiling relied on immunoSEQ multiplex PCR, and the TCRdb table lists in-frame clones only, not all of them. This table holds about 140,000 clones, roughly 80% found once. The source of this sequence is a female donor in good health and CMV-seronegative. Specimen: PBMCs.

CDR3 DNA: TGTGCCAGCAGCTTTGGGGACAGACCCACTGAAGCTTTCTTT. This translates into CASSFGDRPTEAFF. This chain links TRBV11-3 with TRBJ1-1; 7 bases align to TRBD1. With V trimmed by 3 bases and J by 4 bases, 5 bases remained unmatched. The germline V gene encodes CDR1 SGHNT and CDR2 YENEEA. CDR3 length equals 14 residues. The entire variable domain, with the rest obtained from reference TRBV11-3 and TRBJ1-1, is as follows: EAGVVQSPRYKIIEKKQPVAFWCNPISGHNTLYWYLQNLGQGPELLIRYENEEAVDDSQLPKDRFSAERLKGVDSTLKIQPAELGDSAVYLCASSFGDRPTEAFFGQGTRLTVV.